This T cell receptor (beta chain) was recorded in a study of blood T cell repertoires in COVID-19. Study-level background: Sites in the United States, Italy and Spain provided acute and convalescent COVID-19 samples. T cells, B-cell-depleted T cells, or PBMCs provided the cDNA or gDNA that served as material.

Per germline, CDR1 MGHRA and CDR2 YSYEKL. V lost 3 bases and J 2 bases, leaving 11 bases between the germline ends. There are 14 residues in the CDR3. Authors' data handling: Estimated nucleated cell counts came from reference gene primer amplification. Clones were read by immunoSEQ multiplex PCR, and TCRdb kept only the in-frame ones, dropping some. That table furnishes V, J and clone size, whereas the DNA furnished D and trimming. This sample carries about 270,000 clones, 70% to 90% of them seen once, and the ten largest clones take approximately 12%. Seattle cases were enrolled at active infection and followed longitudinally.

The sequenced sample consisted of peripheral blood. The V gene is TRBV4-1, the J gene TRBJ2-7, with D possibly TRBD2 on 5 matching bases. This sequence was found in a woman in her thirties with COVID-19, enrolled during active disease. The CDR3 nucleotides are TGCGCCAGCAGCCACCAACTAGATGCCTACGAGCAGTACTTC. Its translation: CASSHQLDAYEQYF.